The 14 T cell receptor beta chains below were found in one sample sequenced in a study of blood T cell repertoires in COVID-19. Profiled with immunoSEQ multiplex PCR; TCRdb holds only in-frame clones, not every one. The sample holds tens of thousands of clones, about 89% seen once. Source material: peripheral blood. These receptors all stem from a human donor in a cohort sampled during active COVID-19.

The chain is built from TRBV6-1 and TRBJ2-7; 9 bases are a match to TRBD1. The germline V gene has CDR1 MNHNS and CDR2 SASEGT. Trimming took 2 bases from V and 3 from J; bases not matched to a gene: 2. The CDR3 has 14 residues. The CDR3 DNA is TGTGCCAGCAGTGAACGGGGACAGGGCTACGAGCAGTACTTC. Its protein is CASSERGQGYEQYF.

The chain has TRBV5-6 and TRBJ1-1; D call uncertain. The germline gives CDR1 SGHDT, CDR2 YYEEEE. The germline V and J ends were trimmed by 0 bases and 9 bases, with 9 bases remaining between them. The CDR3 contains 12 residues. As DNA, the CDR3 is TGTGCCAGCAGCTTGGAAGCGGGTAAAGCTTTCTTT. It yields the protein CASSLEAGKAFF.

The chain couples TRBV7-2 to TRBJ1-1; the match to TRBD1 covers 8 bases. The germline gives CDR1 SGHTA, CDR2 FQGNSA. J gave up 0 bases and V 2 bases, and 5 bases lay outside the gene matches. The CDR3 loop spans 16 amino acids. The CDR3 sequence is CASSLQGAALNTEAFF. The CDR3 bases are TGTGCCAGCAGCTTACAGGGGGCAGCCTTGAACACTGAAGCTTTCTTT.

This clone was seen a single time. The rearrangement joins TRBV6-1 to TRBJ1-5, with D unclear. The CDR3 is 15 residues long. V was pared by 2 bases and J by 8 bases, with 16 bases between. CDR1 is MNHNS and CDR2 is SASEGT in the germline V gene. CDR3 DNA sequence: TGTGCCAGCAGTGAACACGGCGGGGTCTATGAGCCCCAGCATTTT. This sequence encodes CASSEHGGVYEPQHF.

This clone was found once. The genes are TRBV27 and TRBJ1-2; possibly TRBD1 for D (5 bases). Germline V gives CDR1 MNHEY, CDR2 SMNVEV (reference sequence). This CDR3 spans 11 amino acids. V was pared by 4 bases and J by 5 bases, with 5 bases between. DNA of the CDR3: TGTGCCAGCAGTTCAGGGTATGGCTACACCTTC. Amino acids: CASSSGYGYTF.

This chain links TRBV9 with TRBJ2-3; 11 nucleotides align to TRBD2. Germline values: CDR1 SGDLS, CDR2 YYNGEE. The CDR3 length is 17 residues. The V and J ends lost 4 bases and 5 bases, in that order; junction bases with no gene match: 12. DNA of the CDR3: TGTGCCAGCAGCCCAGAGGGGACACTAGCGGGGGAAGATACGCAGTATTTT. It codes for CASSPEGTLAGEDTQYF.

The rearrangement joins TRBV5-6 to TRBJ1-1; 7 nucleotides align to TRBD1. CDR1 is SGHDT and CDR2 is YYEEEE in the germline V gene. V was clipped by 3 bases and J by 0 bases; unmatched bases: 8. The CDR3 length is 16 residues. The CDR3 nucleotides read TGTGCCAGCAGCTGGGGGACAGAGATAATGAACACTGAAGCTTTCTTT. Protein sequence: CASSWGTEIMNTEAFF.

In nucleotides, the CDR3 is TGCAGCGTTGGGGAGCGAAATGAGCAGTTCTTC. This codes for CSVGERNEQFF. V is TRBV29-1 and J is TRBJ2-1; tentative D call: TRBD2 (5 bases). This CDR3 spans 11 amino acids. Trimming took off 4 bases at V and 7 bases at J, with 8 bases between the two ends. CDR1 and CDR2 (germline): SQVTM, ANQGSEA.

The genes are TRBV5-4 and TRBJ2-7, with D possibly being TRBD2 (7 bases). CDR1 and CDR2 from the germline V gene are SGHNT and YYREEE (reference sequence). The CDR3 covers 17 residues. Trimming cost V 3 bases and J 4 bases, with 23 bases left between them. Here the CDR3 reads CASSWGDLGGGHYEQYF. The CDR3 region has the DNA TGTGCCAGCAGCTGGGGAGATCTGGGCGGGGGCCATTACGAGCAGTACTTC.

The rearrangement links TRBV18 to TRBJ1-5, with 8 bases matching TRBD1. The CDR3 totals 16 residues. The V segment lost 3 bases and the J segment 5 bases; nucleotides outside the gene matches: 9. Germline lookup yields CDR1 KGHSH and CDR2 LQKENI. The CDR3 reads CASSPTGGPGDQPQHF. As DNA, the CDR3 is TGTGCCAGCTCACCTACAGGGGGACCGGGGGATCAGCCCCAGCATTTT. The full variable domain, with the rest looked up from reference TRBV18 and TRBJ1-5, is NAGVMQNPRHLVRRRGQEARLRCSPMKGHSHVYWYRQLPEEGLKFMVYLQKENIIDESGMPKERFSAEFPKEGPSILRIQQVVRGDSAAYFCASSPTGGPGDQPQHFGDGTRLSIL.

The chain has TRBV11-2 and TRBJ2-7; TRBD1 matches at 9 bases. J was trimmed by 2 bases and V by 5 bases; bases with no gene match: 13. Per germline, CDR1 SGHAT and CDR2 FQNNGV. This CDR3 comprises 17 residues. The CDR3 reads CASSPNRGQGSTYEQYF. CDR3 DNA: TGTGCCAGCAGCCCCAACCGCGGACAGGGGAGCACCTACGAGCAGTACTTC. Full variable domain (outside the CDR3, taken from reference TRBV11-2 and TRBJ2-7): EAGVAQSPRYKIIEKRQSVAFWCNPISGHATLYWYQQILGQGPKLLIQFQNNGVVDDSQLPKDRFSAERLKGVDSTLKIQPAKLEDSAVYLCASSPNRGQGSTYEQYFGPGTRLTVT.

The rearrangement uses TRBV3-1 (or the pseudogene TRBV3-2) and TRBJ1-6; 9 bases align to TRBD1. This CDR3 region has 15 residues. V lost 5 bases to trimming and J lost 9 bases; unmatched junction nucleotides: 8. In germline, CDR1 is LGHDT, CDR2 YNNKEL (reference sequence). The CDR3 nucleotides are TGTGCCAGCAGCTCCCGGGACAGGGATGGTTCACCCCTCCACTTT. It encodes CASSSRDRDGSPLHF.

J is TRBJ2-1 and V is TRBV11-2, with a possible D match to TRBD2 (7 bases). This CDR3 region has 17 residues. V lost 5 bases, J lost 6 bases, and 23 bases lay in between. Per the germline V gene, CDR1 is SGHAT and CDR2 is FQNNGV. CDR3 nucleotides: TGTGCCAGCAGCCCGTCGAAAGGGGGGGGGCCGGTCAATGAGCAGTTCTTC. This sequence encodes CASSPSKGGGPVNEQFF.

The chain carries TRBV5-1 and TRBJ2-7, with D tentatively TRBD1 (5 bases). Germline V gene lookup returns CDR1 SGHRS and CDR2 YFSETQ. V gave up 2 bases and J gave up 3 bases, with 12 bases separating them. The CDR3 contains 14 residues. The CDR3 DNA is TGCGCCAGCAGCTTCAGGGAAATGGGCTACGAGCAGTACTTC. Residues: CASSFREMGYEQYF.